The source of this TCR beta chain is a study of cytomegalovirus exposure and HLA in healthy donors. Study conclusions and caveats: CMV serostatus was the sole immune exposure data available. A later analysis associated 16,951 TCR beta sequences with HLA alleles at a 0.05 false discovery rate. It is likely that the observed cluster of highly shared sequence variants was a sequencing artifact.

This CDR3 spans 16 amino acids. Germline V gene data show CDR1 as LGHNA and CDR2 as YNFKEQ. With 0 bases removed from V and 8 bases from J, the gap between germline ends came to 19 bases. As to this clone: The antigen is unknown.

PCR involved 60 Vbeta and 13 Jbeta primers. Method: immunoSEQ multiplex PCR; TCRdb's copy keeps in-frame clones and lacks some. Of approximately 100,000 clones detected, approximately 80% appear once; the ten largest clones hold more than 2%. What was sequenced was PBMCs. This chain links TRBV4-2 with TRBJ1-2; D gene uncertain. This clonotype was sampled from a woman aged 25 to 39 in good health and CMV-seronegative. The CDR3 protein is CASSQDQTEYRRGYTF. The CDR3 nucleotides are TGTGCCAGCAGCCAAGATCAGACGGAGTACCGACGCGGCTACACCTTC.